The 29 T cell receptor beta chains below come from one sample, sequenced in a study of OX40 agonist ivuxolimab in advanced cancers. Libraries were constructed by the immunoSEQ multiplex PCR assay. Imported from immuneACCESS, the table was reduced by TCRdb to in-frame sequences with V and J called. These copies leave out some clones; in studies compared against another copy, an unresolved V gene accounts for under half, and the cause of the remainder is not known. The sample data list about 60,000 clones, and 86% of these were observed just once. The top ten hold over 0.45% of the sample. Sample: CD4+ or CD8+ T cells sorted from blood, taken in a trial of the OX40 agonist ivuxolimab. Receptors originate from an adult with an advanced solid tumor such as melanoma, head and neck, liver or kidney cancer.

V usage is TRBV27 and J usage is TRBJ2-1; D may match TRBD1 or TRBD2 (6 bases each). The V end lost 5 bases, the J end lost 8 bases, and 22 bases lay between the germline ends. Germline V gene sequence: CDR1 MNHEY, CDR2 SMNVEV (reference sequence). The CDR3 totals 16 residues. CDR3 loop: CASSLTGAGLADEQFF. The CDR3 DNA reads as TGTGCCAGCAGTCTCACGGGGGCAGGGTTAGCGGATGAGCAGTTCTTC.

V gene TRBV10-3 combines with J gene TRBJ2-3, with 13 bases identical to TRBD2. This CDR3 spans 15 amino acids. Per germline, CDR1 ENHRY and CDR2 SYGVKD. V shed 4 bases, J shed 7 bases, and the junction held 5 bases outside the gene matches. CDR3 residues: CAISGTSGGSNTQYF. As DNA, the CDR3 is TGTGCCATCAGTGGGACTAGCGGGGGCTCGAATACGCAGTATTTT.

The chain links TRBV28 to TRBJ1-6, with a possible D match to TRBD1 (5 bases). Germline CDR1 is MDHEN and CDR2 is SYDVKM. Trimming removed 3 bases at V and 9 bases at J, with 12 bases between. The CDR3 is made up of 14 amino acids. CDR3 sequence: CASSLAGNGSPLHF. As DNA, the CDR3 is TGTGCCAGCAGTTTGGCAGGGAACGGTTCACCCCTCCACTTT. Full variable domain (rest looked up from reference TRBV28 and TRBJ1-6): DVKVTQSSRYLVKRTGEKVFLECVQDMDHENMFWYRQDPGLGLRLIYFSYDVKMKEKGDIPEGYSVSREKKERFSLILESASTNQTSMYLCASSLAGNGSPLHFGNGTRLTVT.

The CDR3 is CASSLDGRRNQPQHF. CDR3 nucleotides: TGTGCCAGCAGCTTGGACGGGAGAAGGAATCAGCCCCAGCATTTT. This chain uses TRBV5-6 with TRBJ1-5; D unresolved. Trimming shortened V by 0 bases and J by 4 bases, and 11 bases separated the two germline ends. From germline, CDR1 is SGHDT and CDR2 YYEEEE. The CDR3 runs 15 residues.

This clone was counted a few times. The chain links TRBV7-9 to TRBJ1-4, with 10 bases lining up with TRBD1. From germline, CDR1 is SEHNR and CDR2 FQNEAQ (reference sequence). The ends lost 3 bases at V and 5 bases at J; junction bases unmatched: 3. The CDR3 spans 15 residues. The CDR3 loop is CASSFLTGGNEKLFF. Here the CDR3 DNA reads TGTGCCAGCAGCTTCCTGACAGGGGGCAATGAAAAACTGTTTTTT.

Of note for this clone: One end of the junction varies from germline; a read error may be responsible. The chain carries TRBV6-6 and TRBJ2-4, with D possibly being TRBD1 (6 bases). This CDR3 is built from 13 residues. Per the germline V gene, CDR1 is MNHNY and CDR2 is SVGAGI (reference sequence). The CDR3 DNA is TGTGCCAGCAGTTCCGCCACAGGGTCGAATACCATTTTC. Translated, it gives CASSSATGSNTIF.

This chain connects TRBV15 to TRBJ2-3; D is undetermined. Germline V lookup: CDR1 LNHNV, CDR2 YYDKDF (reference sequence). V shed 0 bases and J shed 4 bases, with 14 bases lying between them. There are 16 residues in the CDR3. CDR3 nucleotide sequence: TGTGCCACCAGCAGAGATCCTGGCAGGAGATCAGATACGCAGTATTTT. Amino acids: CATSRDPGRRSDTQYF.

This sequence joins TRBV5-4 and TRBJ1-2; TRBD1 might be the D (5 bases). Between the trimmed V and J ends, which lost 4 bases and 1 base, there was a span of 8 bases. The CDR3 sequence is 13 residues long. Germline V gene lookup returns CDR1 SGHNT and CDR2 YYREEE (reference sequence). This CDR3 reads CASSKDSNYGYTF. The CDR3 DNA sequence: TGTGCCAGCAGCAAAGACAGTAACTATGGCTACACCTTC.

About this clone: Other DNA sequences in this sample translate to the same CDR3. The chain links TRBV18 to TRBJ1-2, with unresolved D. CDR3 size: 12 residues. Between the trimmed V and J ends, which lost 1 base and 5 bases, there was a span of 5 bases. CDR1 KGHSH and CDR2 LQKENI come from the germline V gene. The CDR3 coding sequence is TGTGCCAGCTCACCACGAGGTTATGGCTACACCTTC. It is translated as CASSPRGYGYTF.

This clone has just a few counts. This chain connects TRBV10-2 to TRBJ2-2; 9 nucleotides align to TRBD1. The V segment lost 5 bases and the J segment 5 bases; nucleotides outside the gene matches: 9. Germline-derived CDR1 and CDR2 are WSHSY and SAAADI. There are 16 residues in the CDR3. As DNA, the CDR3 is TGCGCCAGCAGTCAAGACAGGGGGGGGAAGACCGGGGAGCTGTTTTTT. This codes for CASSQDRGGKTGELFF.

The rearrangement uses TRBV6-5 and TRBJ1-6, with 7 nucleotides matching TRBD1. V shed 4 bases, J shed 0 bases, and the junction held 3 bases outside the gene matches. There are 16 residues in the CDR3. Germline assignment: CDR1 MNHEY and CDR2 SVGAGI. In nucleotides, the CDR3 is TGTGCCAGCAGTTCGACAGGGAACTCCTATAATTCACCCCTCCACTTT. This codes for CASSSTGNSYNSPLHF.

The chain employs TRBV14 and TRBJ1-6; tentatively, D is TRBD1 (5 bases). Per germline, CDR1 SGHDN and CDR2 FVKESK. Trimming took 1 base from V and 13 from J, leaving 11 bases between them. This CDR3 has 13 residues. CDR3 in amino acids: CASSQGQFLPLHF. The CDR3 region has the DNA TGTGCCAGCAGCCAAGGACAGTTTTTGCCCCTCCACTTT.

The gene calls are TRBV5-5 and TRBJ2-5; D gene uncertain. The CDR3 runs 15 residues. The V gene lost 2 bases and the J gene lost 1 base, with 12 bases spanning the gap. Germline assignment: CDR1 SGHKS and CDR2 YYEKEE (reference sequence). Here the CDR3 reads CASSFPRALQETQYF. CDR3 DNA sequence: TGTGCCAGCAGCTTTCCCCGGGCTCTCCAAGAGACCCAGTACTTC. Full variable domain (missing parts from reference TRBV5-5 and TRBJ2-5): DAGVTQSPTHLIKTRGQQVTLRCSPISGHKSVSWYQQVLGQGPQFIFQYYEKEERGRGNFPDRFSARQFPNYSSELNVNALLLGDSALYLCASSFPRALQETQYFGPGTRLLVL.

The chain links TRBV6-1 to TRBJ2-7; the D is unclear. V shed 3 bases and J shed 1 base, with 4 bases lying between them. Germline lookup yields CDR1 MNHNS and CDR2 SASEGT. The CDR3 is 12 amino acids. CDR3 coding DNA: TGTGCCAGCAGTGACGGGTCCTACGAGCAGTACTTC. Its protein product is CASSDGSYEQYF.

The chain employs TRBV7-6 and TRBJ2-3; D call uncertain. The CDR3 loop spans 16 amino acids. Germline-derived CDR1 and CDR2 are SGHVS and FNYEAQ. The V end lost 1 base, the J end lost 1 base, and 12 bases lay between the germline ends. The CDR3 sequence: CASSLGGSGRTDTQYF. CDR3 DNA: TGTGCCAGCAGCTTAGGTGGTTCCGGCCGCACAGATACGCAGTATTTT. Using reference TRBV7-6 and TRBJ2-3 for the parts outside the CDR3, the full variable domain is GAGVSQSPRYKVTKRGQDVALRCDPISGHVSLYWYRQALGQGPEFLTYFNYEAQQDKSGLPNDRFSAERPEGSISTLTIQRTEQRDSAMYRCASSLGGSGRTDTQYFGPGTRLTVL.

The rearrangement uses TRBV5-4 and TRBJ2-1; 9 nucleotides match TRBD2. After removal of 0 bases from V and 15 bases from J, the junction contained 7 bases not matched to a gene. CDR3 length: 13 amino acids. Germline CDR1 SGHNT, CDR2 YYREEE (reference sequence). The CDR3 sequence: CASSLGIAGDPFF. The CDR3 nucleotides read TGTGCCAGCAGCTTGGGAATAGCGGGGGACCCGTTCTTC.

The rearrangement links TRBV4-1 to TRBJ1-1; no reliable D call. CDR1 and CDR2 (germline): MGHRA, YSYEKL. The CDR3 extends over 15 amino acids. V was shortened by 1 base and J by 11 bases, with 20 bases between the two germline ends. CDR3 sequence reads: CASSQGPFSGTRAFF. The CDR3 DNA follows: TGCGCCAGCAGCCAAGGTCCCTTTTCGGGAACACGTGCTTTCTTT.

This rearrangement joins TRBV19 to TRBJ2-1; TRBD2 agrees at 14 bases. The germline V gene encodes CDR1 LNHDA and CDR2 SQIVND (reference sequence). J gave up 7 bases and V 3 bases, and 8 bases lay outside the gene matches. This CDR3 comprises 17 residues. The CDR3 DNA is TGTGCCAGTAGTATGGGACTAGCGGGAGATCTGGGTAATGAGCAGTTCTTC. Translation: CASSMGLAGDLGNEQFF.

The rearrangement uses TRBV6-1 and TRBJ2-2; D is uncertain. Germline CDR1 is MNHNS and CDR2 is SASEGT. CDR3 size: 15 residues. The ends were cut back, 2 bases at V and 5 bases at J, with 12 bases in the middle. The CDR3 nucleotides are TGTGCCAGCAGTGAAATCACCCTTCGAACCGGGGAGCTGTTTTTT. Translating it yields CASSEITLRTGELFF.

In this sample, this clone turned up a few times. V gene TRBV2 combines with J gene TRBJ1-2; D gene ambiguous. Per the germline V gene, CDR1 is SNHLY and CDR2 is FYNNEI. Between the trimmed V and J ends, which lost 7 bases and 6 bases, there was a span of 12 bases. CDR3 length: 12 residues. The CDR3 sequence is CASKAETHGYTF. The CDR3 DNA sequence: TGTGCCAGCAAGGCCGAAACACATGGCTACACCTTC. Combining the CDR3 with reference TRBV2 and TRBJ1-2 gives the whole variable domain EPEVTQTPSHQVTQMGQEVILRCVPISNHLYFYWYRQILGQKVEFLVSFYNNEISEKSEIFDDQFSVERPDGSNFTLKIRSTKLEDSAMYFCASKAETHGYTFGSGTRLTVV.

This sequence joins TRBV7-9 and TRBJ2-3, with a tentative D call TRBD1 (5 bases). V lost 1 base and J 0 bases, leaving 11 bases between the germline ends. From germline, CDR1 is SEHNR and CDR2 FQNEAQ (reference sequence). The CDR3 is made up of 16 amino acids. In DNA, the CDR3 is TGTGCCAGCAGCTTAGGGTCCTCAGGGAGCACAGATACGCAGTATTTT. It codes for CASSLGSSGSTDTQYF.

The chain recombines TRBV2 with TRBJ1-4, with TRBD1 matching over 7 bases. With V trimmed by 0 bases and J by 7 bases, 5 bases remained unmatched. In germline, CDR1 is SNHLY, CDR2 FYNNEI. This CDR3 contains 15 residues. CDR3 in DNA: TGTGCCAGCAGTGAAGCGCGGACAGGAGGTGAAAAACTGTTTTTT. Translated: CASSEARTGGEKLFF.

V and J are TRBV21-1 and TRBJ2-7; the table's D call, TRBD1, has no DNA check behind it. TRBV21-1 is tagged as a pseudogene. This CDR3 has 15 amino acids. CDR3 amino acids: CASSKGWGPGYEQYF. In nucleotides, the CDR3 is TGTGCCAGCAGCAAAGGTTGGGGGCCGGGCTACGAGCAGTACTTC.

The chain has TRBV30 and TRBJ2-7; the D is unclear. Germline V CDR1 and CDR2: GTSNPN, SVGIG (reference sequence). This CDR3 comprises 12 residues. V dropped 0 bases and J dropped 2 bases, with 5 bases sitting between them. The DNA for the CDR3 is TGTGCCTGGAGTGTAATGGCCTACGAGCAGTACTTC. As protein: CAWSVMAYEQYF.

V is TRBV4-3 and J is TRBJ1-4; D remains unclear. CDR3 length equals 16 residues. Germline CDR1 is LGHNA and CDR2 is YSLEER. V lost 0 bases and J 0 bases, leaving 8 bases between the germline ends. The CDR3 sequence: CASSQDSRATNEKLFF. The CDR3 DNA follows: TGCGCCAGCAGCCAAGATTCGAGGGCAACTAATGAAAAACTGTTTTTT.

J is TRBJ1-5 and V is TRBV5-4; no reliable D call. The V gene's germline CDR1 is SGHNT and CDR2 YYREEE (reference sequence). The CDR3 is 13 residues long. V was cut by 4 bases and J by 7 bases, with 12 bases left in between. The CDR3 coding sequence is TGTGCCAGCAGCCTGGGTGGGATGCAGCCCCAGCATTTT. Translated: CASSLGGMQPQHF.

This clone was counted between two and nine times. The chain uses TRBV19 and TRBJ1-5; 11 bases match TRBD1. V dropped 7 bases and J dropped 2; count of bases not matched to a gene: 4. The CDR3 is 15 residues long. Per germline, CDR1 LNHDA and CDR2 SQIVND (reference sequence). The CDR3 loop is CASTDRGLGNQPQHF. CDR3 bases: TGTGCCAGTACGGACAGGGGGCTAGGCAATCAGCCCCAGCATTTT. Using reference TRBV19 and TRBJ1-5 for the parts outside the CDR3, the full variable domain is DGGITQSPKYLFRKEGQNVTLSCEQNLNHDAMYWYRQDPGQGLRLIYYSQIVNDFQKGDIAEGYSVSREKKESFPLTVTSAQKNPTAFYLCASTDRGLGNQPQHFGDGTRLSIL.

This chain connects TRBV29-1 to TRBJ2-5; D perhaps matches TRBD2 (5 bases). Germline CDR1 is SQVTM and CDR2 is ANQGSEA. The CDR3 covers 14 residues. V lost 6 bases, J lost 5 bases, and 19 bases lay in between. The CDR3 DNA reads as TGCAGCGTCAACGGGAAGTCTGGTGGTGAGACCCAGTACTTC. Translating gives CSVNGKSGGETQYF.

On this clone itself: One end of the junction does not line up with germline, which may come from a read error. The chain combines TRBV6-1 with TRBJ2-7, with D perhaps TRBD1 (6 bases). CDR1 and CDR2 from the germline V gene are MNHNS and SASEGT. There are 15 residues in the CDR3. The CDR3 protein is CASREDSRGTYEQYF. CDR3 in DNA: TGTGCCAGCAGAGAAGATAGCAGGGGAACTTACGAGCAGTACTTC.